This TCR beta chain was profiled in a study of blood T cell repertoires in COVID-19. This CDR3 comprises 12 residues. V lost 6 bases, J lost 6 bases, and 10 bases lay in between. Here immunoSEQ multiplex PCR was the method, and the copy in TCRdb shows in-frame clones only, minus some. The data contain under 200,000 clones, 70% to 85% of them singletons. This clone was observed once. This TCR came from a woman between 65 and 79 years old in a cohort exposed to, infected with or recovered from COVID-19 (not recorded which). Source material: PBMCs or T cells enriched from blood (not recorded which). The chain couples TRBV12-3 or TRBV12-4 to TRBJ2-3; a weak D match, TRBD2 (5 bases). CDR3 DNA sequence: TGTGCCAGCAGCTGGTCGGGGGATACGCAGTATTTT. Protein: CASSWSGDTQYF.